This T cell receptor beta chain appears in the sequencing data of a study of shared clonotypes between healthy human individuals. Clones were read by immunoSEQ multiplex PCR, and TCRdb kept only the in-frame ones, dropping some. The repertoire holds about 590,000 clones, with just under 97% as singletons. Naivety among CD8 cells was defined by CD45RO negativity and positive CCR7 selection, thereby excluding terminally differentiated effector memory CD45RA+ cells. General observations from the study: In general, naive subsets displayed greater estimated richness than memory subsets did.

In regard to this clone: The antigen is unknown.

The germline V gene has CDR1 MDHEN and CDR2 SYDVKM. This CDR3 is 15 amino acids long. V was clipped by 5 bases and J by 5 bases, with 18 bases between them. This sequence was found in a woman under 40 in good health. The rearrangement links TRBV28 to TRBJ2-5; no firm D call. The sequenced material came from naive CD8+ T cells sorted from blood. DNA for the CDR3: TGTGCCAGCAGTCCTCCGGCAGCCCGGGTTGAGACCCAGTACTTC. Amino acid sequence: CASSPPAARVETQYF.